One and the same sample provided the 24 T cell receptor beta chains below, sequenced in a study of OX40 agonist ivuxolimab in advanced cancers. The table came from immunoSEQ multiplex PCR; TCRdb's copy has only in-frame clones and leaves some out. The top ten hold 20% to 25% of the sample, which has some 38,000 clones, 92% seen once. This material consisted of CD4+ or CD8+ T cells sorted from blood, taken in a trial of the OX40 agonist ivuxolimab. These receptors all come from an adult with an advanced solid tumor such as melanoma, head and neck, liver or kidney cancer.

The table lists this clone with a few counts. This chain links TRBV7-6 with TRBJ2-5, with 9 bases lining up with TRBD1. V lost 4 bases to trimming and J lost 4 bases; unmatched junction nucleotides: 7. Germline CDR1 reads SGHVS; CDR2 reads FNYEAQ. There are 15 residues in the CDR3. The CDR3 loop reads CASSYGTGTGETQYF. In nucleotides, the CDR3 is TGTGCCAGCAGCTACGGGACAGGGACGGGAGAGACCCAGTACTTC.

The chain links TRBV28 to TRBJ1-5; 11 nucleotides line up with TRBD1. CDR1 and CDR2 from the germline V gene are MDHEN and SYDVKM. This CDR3 comprises 14 residues. V lost 4 bases and J lost 6; bases outside the gene matches: 2. CDR3 coding DNA: TGTGCCAGCAGTTCAGGACAGGGGGCTCAGCCCCAGCATTTT. This gives the protein CASSSGQGAQPQHF.

The V and J genes are TRBV27 and TRBJ2-3; D is unclear. The CDR3 is made up of 18 amino acids. The V and J ends lost 5 bases and 2 bases respectively, with 23 bases between them. Germline loops: CDR1 MNHEY, CDR2 SMNVEV (reference sequence). The CDR3 DNA reads TGTGCCAGCAGTCCCCGGTCTACTCACTACCTAAACACAGATACGCAGTATTTT. Translated: CASSPRSTHYLNTDTQYF.

This chain connects TRBV29-1 to TRBJ2-1; D may be TRBD1 or TRBD2 (5 bases each). V lost 4 bases and J 3 bases, leaving 13 bases between the germline ends. The CDR3 has 14 amino acids. The germline V gene has CDR1 SQVTM and CDR2 ANQGSEA. The CDR3 DNA follows: TGCAGCGTTGGAGGGGAGCCATACTACAATGAGCAGTTCTTC. It specifies CSVGGEPYYNEQFF.

V and J are TRBV27 and TRBJ2-7, with TRBD1 matching 10 bases. The germline CDR1 and CDR2 sequences are MNHEY and SMNVEV (reference sequence). The CDR3 loop spans 15 amino acids. The ends lost 2 bases at V and 2 bases at J; junction bases unmatched: 3. CDR3 loop: CASSLGGTGAYEQYF. DNA for the CDR3: TGTGCCAGCAGTTTAGGGGGGACAGGGGCCTACGAGCAGTACTTC.

This rearrangement joins TRBV29-1 to TRBJ2-7; D is possibly TRBD2 (7 bases). Germline CDR1 SQVTM, CDR2 ANQGSEA. The V end was cut by 4 bases, the J end by 5 bases, with 15 bases between. This CDR3 is built from 13 residues. The CDR3 DNA sequence: TGCAGCGTTGCCAGGGGAGGGCGGGACGAGCAGTACTTC. It yields the protein CSVARGGRDEQYF.

The chain employs TRBV5-6 and TRBJ2-4; possible D gene TRBD1, 6 bases. Per germline, CDR1 SGHDT and CDR2 YYEEEE. The length of the CDR3 is 13 residues. V was shortened by 4 bases and J by 5 bases, with 10 bases between the two germline ends. The CDR3 region is CASSAGDENIQYF. The DNA for the CDR3 is TGTGCCAGCAGCGCAGGGGACGAAAACATTCAGTACTTC.

The chain is built from TRBV4-3 and TRBJ2-1; 13 bases match TRBD2. This CDR3 comprises 18 residues. Losses at the gene ends were 4 bases for V and 5 bases for J; bases not matched to a gene: 11. Germline V gene sequence: CDR1 LGHNA, CDR2 YSLEER. DNA of the CDR3: TGCGCCAGCAGCCGCGGACTAGCGGGAGAGGGGAAAAACAATGAGCAGTTCTTC. As protein: CASSRGLAGEGKNNEQFF.

V is TRBV28 and J is TRBJ2-7; D remains ambiguous. V was pared by 6 bases and J by 3 bases, with 12 bases between. The CDR3 runs to 13 residues. Germline lookup yields CDR1 MDHEN and CDR2 SYDVKM. CDR3 region: CASRSAENYEQYF. The CDR3 DNA reads TGTGCCAGCAGATCGGCAGAGAACTACGAGCAGTACTTC.

The CDR3 here is CSAVEQGFYGYTF. In DNA, the CDR3 is TGCAGCGCGGTCGAACAGGGATTCTATGGCTACACCTTC. V and J are TRBV29-1 and TRBJ1-2, with D maybe TRBD1 (6 bases). Per germline, CDR1 SQVTM and CDR2 ANQGSEA. The CDR3 runs 13 residues. Trimming shortened V by 7 bases and J by 4 bases, and 16 bases separated the two germline ends.

This chain links TRBV5-6 with TRBJ2-7; 10 bases match TRBD1. Germline V lookup: CDR1 SGHDT, CDR2 YYEEEE. V shed 4 bases and J 4 bases; nucleotides not matched to a gene: 8. CDR3 length: 15 amino acids. CDR3 loop: CASSHEGQGKYEQYF. The DNA of the CDR3 is TGTGCCAGCAGCCACGAGGGACAGGGGAAATACGAGCAGTACTTC.

The chain recombines TRBV4-1 with TRBJ2-2; a weak D match, TRBD1 (5 bases). Germline CDR1 and CDR2: MGHRA and YSYEKL. Between the trimmed V and J ends, which lost 3 bases and 0 bases, there was a span of 14 bases. The length of the CDR3 is 17 residues. The CDR3 region is CASSQPSQGANTGELFF. The CDR3 DNA reads as TGCGCCAGCAGCCAGCCCTCCCAGGGCGCGAACACCGGGGAGCTGTTTTTT.

The chain links TRBV6-5 to TRBJ2-2; D gene uncertain. This CDR3 has 12 amino acids. Germline CDR1 and CDR2: MNHEY and SVGAGI. V lost 4 bases to trimming and J lost 6 bases, with 6 bases between them. The CDR3 nucleotides are TGTGCCAGCAGTTTAGTAGCCGGGGAGCTGTTTTTT. Protein sequence: CASSLVAGELFF.

CDR3 bases: TGTGCCAGTAGTATCCAGGACTCCTACGAGCAGTACTTC. This translates into CASSIQDSYEQYF. The genes are TRBV19 and TRBJ2-7; D uncertain. The CDR3 has 13 residues. Per the germline V gene, CDR1 is LNHDA and CDR2 is SQIVND (reference sequence). V gave up 3 bases and J gave up 0 bases, with 6 bases separating them.

The chain carries TRBV28 and TRBJ2-3, with 14 bases lining up with TRBD2. The length of the CDR3 is 17 residues. Germline CDR1 reads MDHEN; CDR2 reads SYDVKM. V lost 5 bases and J lost 4; bases outside the gene matches: 8. The CDR3 DNA is TGTGCCAGCAGTCCCAGACTAGCGGGAGGGCCGGCAGATACGCAGTATTTT. It translates to CASSPRLAGGPADTQYF.

V is TRBV25-1 and J is TRBJ2-5; D is ambiguous. There are 11 residues in the CDR3. The ends were cut back, 7 bases at V and 5 bases at J, with 8 bases in the middle. Per germline, CDR1 MGHDK and CDR2 SYGVNS. The CDR3 DNA follows: TGTGCCAGCACCCGCGGTGAGACCCAGTACTTC. Translation: CASTRGETQYF.

The chain joins TRBV28 to TRBJ2-3, with D tentatively TRBD2 (6 bases). V lost 7 bases to trimming and J lost 4 bases, with 15 bases between them. Germline CDR1 and CDR2: MDHEN and SYDVKM. CDR3 size: 14 residues. The CDR3 loop reads CASTNSGGADTQYF. The CDR3 nucleotides read TGTGCCAGCACTAATAGCGGAGGGGCAGATACGCAGTATTTT.

The V and J genes are TRBV5-4 and TRBJ2-7, with 8 bases lining up with TRBD2. The CDR3 runs 14 residues. Germline V gene lookup returns CDR1 SGHNT and CDR2 YYREEE (reference sequence). The V segment lost 4 bases and the J segment 0 bases; nucleotides outside the gene matches: 3. The chain's CDR3 is CASSPTSVSYEQYF. The CDR3 region has the DNA TGTGCCAGCAGCCCGACTAGCGTCTCCTACGAGCAGTACTTC.

The chain uses TRBV7-9 and TRBJ2-1; the D is unclear. Germline loops: CDR1 SEHNR, CDR2 FQNEAQ (reference sequence). Trimming shortened V by 6 bases and J by 6 bases, and 12 bases separated the two germline ends. CDR3 length: 13 amino acids. CDR3 region: CASRVGGTNEQFF. CDR3 in DNA: TGTGCCAGCAGGGTCGGCGGTACCAATGAGCAGTTCTTC.

The V and J genes are TRBV9 and TRBJ2-7; D is undetermined. This CDR3 region has 15 residues. Germline V gene sequence: CDR1 SGDLS, CDR2 YYNGEE. V was trimmed by 0 bases and J by 4 bases, leaving 14 bases between them. This CDR3 reads CASSVGSMNDYEQYF. The CDR3 nucleotides read TGTGCCAGCAGCGTAGGGTCCATGAACGATTACGAGCAGTACTTC.

The rearrangement uses TRBV5-8 and TRBJ1-5; D might be TRBD1 (6 bases). The CDR3 consists of 15 residues. V dropped 3 bases and J dropped 5 bases, with 15 bases sitting between them. Germline-derived CDR1 and CDR2 are SGHTS and YDEGEE. The CDR3 DNA reads as TGTGCCAGCAGCTCCGGGTTGGGGGGCGATCAGCCCCAGCATTTT. Translating it yields CASSSGLGGDQPQHF.

The chain links TRBV7-2 to TRBJ2-5; unclear D gene. The J call is doubtful: the DNA matches TRBJ2-7 better. The germline CDR1 and CDR2 sequences are SGHTA and FQGNSA. The CDR3 totals 12 residues. In DNA form, the CDR3 reads TGTGCCAGCAGCTTCCAAGGATACGAGCAGTACTTC. Its protein is CASSFQGYEQYF.

This clone has a handful of counts. The chain employs TRBV7-9 and TRBJ2-7; D may be TRBD1 (5 bases). Trimming cost V 7 bases and J 2 bases, with 12 bases left between them. CDR3 length: 13 amino acids. Germline loops: CDR1 SEHNR, CDR2 FQNEAQ (reference sequence). CDR3 bases: TGTGCCAGCACCGTCGACAGCCCCTACGAGCAGTACTTC. This encodes CASTVDSPYEQYF.

CDR3: CASSYGTSGTDTQYF. The CDR3 nucleotides read TGTGCCAGCAGTTACGGGACTAGCGGGACAGATACGCAGTATTTT. The J gene is TRBJ2-3, the V gene TRBV28; 12 positions agree with TRBD2. Germline V lookup: CDR1 MDHEN, CDR2 SYDVKM. The CDR3 is 15 residues long. The trim removed 4 bases at V and 3 bases at J, leaving 2 bases unmatched.